Here is one T cell receptor beta chain with its context. Its target is not known. The data stem from a study of OX40 agonist ivuxolimab in advanced cancers. As for the study in general: Enrolled patients in dose escalation had cancers that were hepatocellular carcinoma, melanoma, renal cell or head and neck cancer. Prior checkpoint blockade (anti-PD-1, anti-PD-L1 or anti-CTLA-4) was permitted; roughly 40% had it.

Using immunoSEQ multiplex PCR, the repertoire was profiled, and TCRdb retains in-frame clones only, with some absent. The data show about 71,000 clones, about 81% seen once. Whole-study findings and limits: The CD4+ and CD8+ T cells in the blood had expanded clonally by week 6 at 0.1 to 3.0 mg/kg. On average, a greater number of expanded clones characterised CD8+ T cells relative to CD4+.

The CDR3 totals 15 residues. Germline V gene lookup returns CDR1 SGHNT and CDR2 YYREEE (reference sequence). Trimming cost V 4 bases and J 2 bases; bases outside gene matches: 8. Sequencing used CD4+ or CD8+ T cells sorted from blood, obtained in a trial of the OX40 agonist ivuxolimab. This receptor was obtained from an adult with an advanced solid tumor such as melanoma, head and neck, liver or kidney cancer. The V call is TRBV5-4, the J call TRBJ2-5; TRBD2 agrees at 7 bases. CDR3 in DNA: TGTGCCAGCAGCGCCCAAGGGACTATACAAGAGACCCAGTACTTC. Translating it yields CASSAQGTIQETQYF.